This TCR beta chain was documented in a study of blood T cell repertoires in COVID-19. About the study: T cells, B-cell-depleted T cells, or PBMCs supplied cDNA or gDNA.

CDR1 and CDR2 (germline): MGHRA, YSYEKL. The V gene end was trimmed by 0 bases and the J gene end by 0 bases; junction bases not matched to a gene: 8. The length of the CDR3 is 19 residues. The data were produced by immunoSEQ multiplex PCR, yet TCRdb's version contains in-frame clones alone and is incomplete. The table lists nearly 70,000 clones, about 85% of them singletons. This chain connects TRBV4-1 to TRBJ2-6, with 7 bases fitting TRBD1. Sequencing was done on a sample of peripheral blood. This receptor was taken from a woman between 45 and 65 years old with COVID-19, enrolled during active disease. The CDR3 DNA follows: TGCGCCAGCAGCCAAGATCTGGGACAGTCCTACTCTGGGGCCAACGTCCTGACTTTC. Amino acids: CASSQDLGQSYSGANVLTF.